The 20 T cell receptor beta chains listed next were all sequenced from one sample in a study of regulatory T cells in long-lasting Graves disease. As to time point: newly diagnosed GD, antithyroid drugs for less than 3 months. RNA extracted from PBMCs served as the sequencing template. Investigators prepared the TCR beta libraries by applying iRepertoire HTBI primers and Arm-PCR of CDR3 regions. TCRdb re-called the multiplex PCR reads with MiXCR, one entry per CDR3 protein. The sample has 400,000 to 500,000 distinct CDR3 sequences; roughly 15% are singletons. These records were also assigned to another study, of T cells in Graves' hyperthyroidism and ophthalmopathy.

The sample in question was peripheral blood mononuclear cells (PBMCs), obtained at new diagnosis, from a patient treated with antithyroid drugs. The receptors were sampled from a woman between 50 and 59 years old with Graves disease.

The chain links TRBV20-1 to TRBJ2-7; 8 bases fit TRBD2. Germline CDR1 and CDR2: DFQATT and SNEGSKA (reference sequence). The CDR3 extends over 16 amino acids. The V gene end was trimmed by 3 bases and the J gene end by 2 bases; junction bases not matched to a gene: 12. CDR3 amino acids: CSARNTGAGVTYEQYF. CDR3 nucleotides: TGCAGTGCTAGGAACACGGGAGCGGGAGTTACCTACGAGCAGTACTTC.

The chain recombines TRBV5-1 with TRBJ2-2; a possible D gene is TRBD2 (6 bases). The CDR3 covers 14 residues. Germline-derived CDR1 and CDR2 are SGHRS and YFSETQ. V shed 4 bases and J shed 6 bases, with 13 bases lying between them. The CDR3 loop is CASSRGRSPGELFF. The CDR3 region has the DNA TGCGCCAGCAGCCGGGGGAGGAGCCCCGGGGAGCTGTTTTTT.

This clonotype was counted many times. V gene TRBV28 combines with J gene TRBJ1-5, with D possibly TRBD1 on 6 matching bases. The V end lost 3 bases, the J end lost 3 bases, and 21 bases lay between the germline ends. The CDR3 runs to 18 residues. Germline-derived CDR1 and CDR2 are MDHEN and SYDVKM. For the CDR3, the DNA is TGTGCCAGCAGTTTCCATTACCTAGGGGGAGGCAACAATCAGCCCCAGCATTTT. Translation: CASSFHYLGGGNNQPQHF.

As regards this clonotype: Given a much more abundant clone one base away, this may be a read error. V gene TRBV20-1 combines with J gene TRBJ2-1, with 9 positions matching TRBD2. The CDR3 extends over 17 amino acids. CDR1 and CDR2 from the germline V gene are DFQATT and SNEGSKA (reference sequence). The CDR3 loop reads CSARALAGGPFEYEQLF. In DNA form, the CDR3 reads TGCAGTGCTAGAGCGCTCGCGGGAGGGCCGTTCGAGTATGAGCAGTTGTTC.

The rearrangement links TRBV7-2 to TRBJ2-7; D is unclear. The V end lost 5 bases, the J end lost 3 bases, and 17 bases lay between the germline ends. Germline values: CDR1 SGHTA, CDR2 FQGNSA. The CDR3 consists of 15 residues. CDR3 bases: TGTGCCAGCAGCCCCGAACATCAGGAAGACTACGAGCAGTACTTC. Protein: CASSPEHQEDYEQYF.

This chain links TRBV19 with TRBJ2-3; the match to TRBD2 covers 10 bases. V gave up 5 bases and J gave up 1 base; unmatched junction bases: 3. The CDR3 length is 15 residues. Germline V CDR1 and CDR2: LNHDA, SQIVND (reference sequence). This CDR3 is CASSQTSGGTDTQYF. CDR3 in DNA: TGTGCCAGTAGTCAAACTAGCGGGGGCACAGATACGCAGTATTTT.

The chain carries TRBV10-3 and TRBJ2-2; D uncertain. V was pared by 3 bases and J by 1 base, with 9 bases between. The CDR3 loop spans 15 amino acids. Germline CDR1 ENHRY, CDR2 SYGVKD. The CDR3 sequence is CAISEGPWNTGELFF. The CDR3 DNA reads as TGTGCCATCAGTGAAGGGCCTTGGAACACCGGGGAGCTGTTTTTT.

V usage is TRBV6-5 and J usage is TRBJ1-5, with D hard to call. Trimming left V 3 bases short and J 0 bases short, with 27 bases between. There are 21 residues in the CDR3. From germline, CDR1 is MNHEY and CDR2 SVGAGI. CDR3: CASSYRTLGSLSLLSNQPQHF. The DNA of the CDR3 is TGTGCCAGCAGTTATAGGACCTTGGGCAGCCTGTCCCTCCTTAGCAATCAGCCCCAGCATTTT.

This clonotype has at least ten counts. V is TRBV5-1 and J is TRBJ2-7; D is uncertain. V was trimmed by 7 bases and J by 4 bases, leaving 12 bases between them. This CDR3 is built from 12 residues. Per germline, CDR1 SGHRS and CDR2 YFSETQ. The CDR3 DNA is TGCGCCAGCGCCTTGGTGGGGTACGAGCAGTACTTC. Translation gives CASALVGYEQYF.

This clonotype was picked up many times. The V and J genes are TRBV5-5 and TRBJ2-1, with a weak D call TRBD2 (6 bases). Deletions cut 1 base from V and 2 bases from J, with 13 bases between. The CDR3 runs to 16 residues. Germline CDR1 reads SGHKS; CDR2 reads YYEKEE (reference sequence). The CDR3 region has the DNA TGTGCCAGCAGCTTGTTATCGGGAGACCCCTACAATGAGCAGTTCTTC. Translation: CASSLLSGDPYNEQFF.

This clonotype occurred many times. This rearrangement joins TRBV11-1 to TRBJ2-1; 7 nucleotides match TRBD2. CDR1 is SGHAT, CDR2 FQDESV, per germline (reference sequence). CDR3 length: 12 amino acids. Trimming at V came to 8 bases and at J to 7 bases, leaving 5 bases not matched to a gene. The CDR3 DNA reads as TGTGCCAGCGGGAGGGCCGAAAATGAGCAGTTCTTC. It encodes CASGRAENEQFF.

Only one count was recorded for this clonotype. The junction differs from germline at one of its ends, possibly a read error. V is TRBV5-6 and J is TRBJ1-3; a weak D match, TRBD1 (6 bases). The CDR3 is 15 residues long. The V gene's germline CDR1 is SGHDT and CDR2 YYEEEE. Written as DNA, the CDR3 is TGTACCAGCAGCTTCCAGGGGAACTCTGGAAACACCATATATTTT. It translates to CTSSFQGNSGNTIYF.

This clonotype has more than one count but fewer than ten. The chain has TRBV27 and TRBJ2-7; 7 bases line up with TRBD1. Looked up from germline, CDR1 is MNHEY and CDR2 is SMNVEV (reference sequence). Trimming removed 2 bases from V and 3 bases from J; junction bases left unmatched: 10. The CDR3 totals 16 residues. CDR3 DNA: TGTGCCAGCAGTTTAGAGGGACAGACCATCCACTACGAGCAGTACTTC. Residues: CASSLEGQTIHYEQYF.

This chain joins TRBV9 and TRBJ2-7; D uncertain. CDR3 size: 15 residues. Germline lookup yields CDR1 SGDLS and CDR2 YYNGEE. The V gene lost 3 bases and the J gene lost 0 bases, with 13 bases spanning the gap. In DNA, the CDR3 is TGTGCCAGCAGCGAAACCAGTGCGTTCTCCTACGAGCAGTACTTC. This codes for CASSETSAFSYEQYF.

As concerns this clonotype: Possible read error: a much larger clone is one base away. The chain uses TRBV7-9 and TRBJ2-1; D is possibly TRBD1 (5 bases). The CDR3 loop spans 15 amino acids. Trimming stripped 3 bases from V and 10 bases from J, with 19 bases between. Germline loops: CDR1 SEHNR, CDR2 FQNEAQ (reference sequence). The CDR3 coding sequence is TGTGCCAGCAGCTTTACTGGTGGGGCACGTTACGAGCAGTTCTTC. It specifies CASSFTGGARYEQFF.

A word on this clonotype: This could be a read error, since a much larger clone is one nucleotide away. The rearrangement joins TRBV2 to TRBJ1-1; 10 nucleotides match TRBD1. The germline V gene encodes CDR1 SNHLY and CDR2 FYNNEI. The CDR3 covers 17 residues. CDR3 in amino acids: CASSPRTGGMVDTGAFF. CDR3 nucleotide sequence: TGTGCCAGCAGCCCACGGACAGGGGGAATGGTGGACACTGGAGCTTTCTTT.

The chain uses TRBV20-1 and TRBJ2-2, with D perhaps TRBD1 or TRBD2 (6 bases each). Trimming removed 3 bases at V and 1 base at J, with 12 bases between. Germline V gene sequence: CDR1 DFQATT, CDR2 SNEGSKA (reference sequence). There are 15 residues in the CDR3. CDR3 loop: CSASAGGGNTGELFF. As DNA, the CDR3 is TGCAGTGCTAGTGCTGGAGGGGGGAACACCGGGGAGCTGTTTTTT.

This clonotype turned up a few times. This chain connects TRBV29-1 to TRBJ2-5, with no clear D. In germline, CDR1 is SQVTM, CDR2 ANQGSEA. Trimming left V 1 base short and J 2 bases short, with 8 bases between. The CDR3 sequence is 13 residues long. The CDR3 region is CSVEGSFQETQYF. The DNA of the CDR3 is TGCAGCGTTGAAGGCAGCTTTCAAGAGACCCAGTACTTC.

This clonotype was counted at least ten times. This chain connects TRBV24-1 to TRBJ1-2, with D uncertain. Germline V gene sequence: CDR1 KGHDR, CDR2 SFDVKD. V lost 5 bases and J 5 bases, leaving 8 bases between the germline ends. This CDR3 has 12 residues. The chain's CDR3 is CATSGRSYGYTF. The CDR3 nucleotides are TGTGCCACCAGTGGCCGGTCATATGGCTACACCTTC.

This clonotype was picked up a small number of times. The chain couples TRBV13 to TRBJ2-7; D may be TRBD1 (5 bases). The CDR3 consists of 14 residues. Germline V gene data show CDR1 as PRHDT and CDR2 as FYEKMQ (reference sequence). The V gene lost 4 bases and the J gene lost 5 bases, with 15 bases spanning the gap. CDR3 protein: CASSYPVAGHEQYF. CDR3 DNA sequence: TGTGCCAGCAGCTACCCCGTGGCAGGGCACGAGCAGTACTTC.